Detailed here is one TCR beta chain. One end of the junction does not line up with germline, which may come from a read error. The record originates from a study of CD8 T cells in Susac syndrome. Random hexamers were used to reverse transcribe the RNA input (about 0.5 to 1 ug). TCRdb reprocessed the immunoSEQ multiplex PCR reads via MiXCR and lists one record per CDR3 protein. The sample consists of fewer than 250,000 distinct CDR3 sequences, 85% to 95% of them appearing once. CDR1 and CDR2 (germline): GTSNPN, SVGIG (reference sequence). The CDR3 covers 15 residues. TEMRA cells were FACS-enriched and CD8+ and CD4+ T cells negatively isolated.

This receptor was obtained from a human donor in good health. This sequence joins TRBV30 and TRBJ1-3; TRBD1 matches at 7 bases. Sequences were obtained from CD4+ T cells from PBMCs. The CDR3 coding sequence is TGTGCCTGGAGCCGGGACAGCGGCTCTGAAAACACCATATATTTT. This translates into CAWSRDSGSENTIYF.